Sequencing of this TCR beta chain was carried out in a study of breast tumors, draining lymph nodes, adjacent tissues. CDR1 SGHTS and CDR2 YDEGEE come from the germline V gene. This CDR3 comprises 14 residues. Trimming took 0 bases from V and 1 from J, leaving 7 bases between them. MiXCR, applied by TCRdb to the multiplex PCR reads, yields one record per CDR3 protein. Among some 85,000 distinct CDR3 sequences listed, approximately 29% were seen once. General study points: Tumor repertoires ranked between lymph nodes and nontumor tissue in diversity, with V and J gene preferences.

This clonotype turned up a few times. The antigen remains unidentified. Samples came from axillary lymph nodes draining the breast cancer. The TCR comes from a female donor with breast cancer. Some clones in this sample may be carry-over from other donors' samples. Sequencing was done on a sample of axillary lymph node tissue. The rearrangement joins TRBV5-8 to TRBJ1-1; no clear D gene. CDR3 loop: CASSLGPTNTEAFF. The CDR3 DNA is TGTGCCAGCAGCTTGGGTCCGACGAACACTGAAGCTTTCTTT.